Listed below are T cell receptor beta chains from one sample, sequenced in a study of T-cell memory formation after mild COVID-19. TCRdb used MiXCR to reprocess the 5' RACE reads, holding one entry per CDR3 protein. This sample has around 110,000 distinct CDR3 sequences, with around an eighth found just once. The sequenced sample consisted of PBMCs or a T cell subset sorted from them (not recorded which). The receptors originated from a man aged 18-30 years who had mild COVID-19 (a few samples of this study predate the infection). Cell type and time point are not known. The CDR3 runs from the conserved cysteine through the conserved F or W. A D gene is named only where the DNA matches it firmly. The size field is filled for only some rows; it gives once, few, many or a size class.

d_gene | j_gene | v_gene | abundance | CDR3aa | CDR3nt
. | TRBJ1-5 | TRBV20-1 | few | CSARPIVWGLYSNQPQHF | TGCAGTGCTAGACCGATAGTCTGGGGCCTTTATAGCAATCAGCCCCAGCATTTT
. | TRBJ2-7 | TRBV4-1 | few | CASSGGLSYEQYF | TGCGCCAGCAGCGGGGGGCTCTCCTACGAGCAGTACTTC
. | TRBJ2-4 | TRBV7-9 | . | CASSPVESVIQYF | TGTGCCAGCAGCCCCGTCGAGTCGGTCATTCAGTACTTC
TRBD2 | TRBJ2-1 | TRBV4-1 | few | CASSQVTSGGYNEQFF | TGCGCCAGCAGCCAAGTGACTAGCGGGGGCTACAATGAGCAGTTCTTC
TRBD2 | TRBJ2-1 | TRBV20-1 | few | CSASPSGALNEQFF | TGCAGTGCTAGCCCTAGCGGGGCCCTCAATGAGCAGTTCTTC
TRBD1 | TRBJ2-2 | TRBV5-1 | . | CASGQGYGELFF | TGCGCCAGCGGACAGGGATACGGGGAGCTGTTTTTT
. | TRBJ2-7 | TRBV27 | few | CASSWQGLSEQYF | TGTGCCAGCAGTTGGCAGGGGCTTAGCGAGCAGTACTTC
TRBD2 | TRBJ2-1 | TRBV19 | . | CASSIQRGDEQFF | TGTGCCAGTAGTATCCAGCGGGGGGATGAGCAGTTCTTC
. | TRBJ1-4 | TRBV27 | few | CASRQDEKLFF | TGTGCCAGCCGACAGGACGAAAAACTGTTTTTT
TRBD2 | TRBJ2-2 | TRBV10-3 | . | CAISDHQRGASWGGELFF | TGTGCCATCAGTGATCACCAGCGGGGGGCTTCCTGGGGCGGGGAGCTGTTTTTT
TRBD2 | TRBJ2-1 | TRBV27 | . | CASSFGSGGFNEQFF | TGTGCCAGCAGTTTTGGGAGCGGGGGGTTCAATGAGCAGTTCTTC
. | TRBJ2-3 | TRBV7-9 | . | CASSRGGHRNTDTQYF | TGTGCCAGCAGCCGAGGGGGTCACAGAAACACAGATACGCAGTATTTT
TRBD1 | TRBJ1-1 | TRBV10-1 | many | CASSGQGNTEAFF | TGCGCCAGCAGTGGACAGGGGAACACTGAAGCTTTCTTT
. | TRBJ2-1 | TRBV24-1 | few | CATSEGPVYNEQFF | TGTGCCACCAGTGAAGGCCCCGTCTACAATGAGCAGTTCTTC
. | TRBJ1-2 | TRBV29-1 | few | CSVDPGNYGYTF | TGCAGCGTTGATCCCGGAAACTATGGCTACACCTTC
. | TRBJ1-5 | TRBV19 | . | CASSHTGAPSQPQHF | TGTGCCAGTAGCCATACCGGGGCCCCCAGCCAGCCCCAGCATTTT
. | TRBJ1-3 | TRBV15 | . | CATSRNREGNTIYF | TGTGCCACCAGCAGAAACAGGGAAGGAAACACCATATATTTT
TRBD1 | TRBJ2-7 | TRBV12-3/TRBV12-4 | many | CASSPPGQRIYEQYF | TGTGCCAGCAGCCCCCCGGGACAGAGGATATACGAGCAGTACTTC
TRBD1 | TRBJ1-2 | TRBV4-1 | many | CASSPGTGGYTF | TGCGCCAGCAGCCCGGGGACAGGCGGCTACACCTTC
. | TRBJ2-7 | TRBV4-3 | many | CASSLDPAYEQYF | TGCGCCAGCAGCCTAGACCCTGCCTACGAGCAGTACTTC
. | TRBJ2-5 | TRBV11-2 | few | CASELEGGSQETQYF | TGTGCCAGTGAACTCGAGGGGGGGTCACAAGAGACCCAGTACTTC
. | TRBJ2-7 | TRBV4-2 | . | CASSQGATFSYEQYF | TGTGCCAGCAGCCAAGGGGCTACGTTCTCCTACGAGCAGTACTTC
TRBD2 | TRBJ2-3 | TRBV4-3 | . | CASSQEGERGFTDTQYF | TGCGCCAGCAGCCAAGAAGGCGAGCGGGGGTTCACAGATACGCAGTATTTT
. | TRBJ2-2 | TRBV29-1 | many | CSVSIRDKNTGELFF | TGCAGCGTCTCTATCCGGGACAAGAACACCGGGGAGCTGTTTTTT
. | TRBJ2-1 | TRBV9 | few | CASSPRTAGATNEQFF | TGTGCCAGCAGCCCCCGGACAGCTGGGGCAACTAATGAGCAGTTCTTC
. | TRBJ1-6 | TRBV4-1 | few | CASSQGLGTNSPLHF | TGCGCCAGCAGCCAAGGGCTGGGAACGAATTCACCCCTCCACTTT
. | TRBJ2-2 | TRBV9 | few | CASSVVQDTGELFF | TGTGCCAGCAGCGTAGTACAGGACACCGGGGAGCTGTTTTTT
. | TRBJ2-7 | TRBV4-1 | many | CASSLRGATYEQYF | TGCGCCAGCAGCCTTCGGGGGGCTACCTACGAGCAGTACTTC
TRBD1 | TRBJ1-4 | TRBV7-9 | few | CASRPRQGQEKLFF | TGTGCCAGCAGGCCTAGACAGGGCCAAGAAAAACTGTTTTTT
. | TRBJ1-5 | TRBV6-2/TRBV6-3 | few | CASSYLVTDQHF | TGTGCCAGCAGTTACCTGGTCACAGACCAGCATTTT
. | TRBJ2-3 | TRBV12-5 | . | CASSTAGEDTQYF | TGTGCTAGCTCTACGGCAGGGGAAGATACGCAGTATTTT
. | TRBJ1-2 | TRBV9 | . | CASSVEAAYYGYTF | TGTGCCAGCAGCGTAGAGGCCGCTTACTATGGCTACACCTTC
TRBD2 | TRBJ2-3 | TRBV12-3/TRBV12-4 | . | CASSLGGGRTDTQYF | TGTGCCAGCAGTTTAGGGGGAGGGAGGACAGATACGCAGTATTTT
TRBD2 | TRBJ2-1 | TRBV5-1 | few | CASSLGAGTRGDEQFF | TGCGCCAGCAGCTTGGGGGCCGGGACTAGGGGCGATGAGCAGTTCTTC
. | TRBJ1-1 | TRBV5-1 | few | CASSRGLGDTEAFF | TGCGCCAGCAGCCGTGGCCTGGGAGACACTGAAGCTTTCTTT
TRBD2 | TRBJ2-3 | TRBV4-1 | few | CASQRGAREKSTQYF | TGCGCCAGCCAGCGGGGGGCGAGGGAGAAGAGTACGCAGTATTTT
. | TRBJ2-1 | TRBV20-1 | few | CSARSPNNRHEQFF | TGCAGTGCTAGGTCACCAAATAACCGCCATGAGCAGTTCTTC
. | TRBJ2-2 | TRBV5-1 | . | CASSLVTVGTGELFF | TGCGCCAGCAGCTTGGTAACGGTTGGCACCGGGGAGCTGTTTTTT
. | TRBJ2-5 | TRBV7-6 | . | CASSLIGTGETQYF | TGTGCCAGCAGCTTAATTGGGACGGGCGAGACCCAGTACTTC
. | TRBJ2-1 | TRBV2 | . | CASSEGPAGSGEQFF | TGTGCCAGCAGTGAGGGGCCCGCAGGGTCCGGTGAGCAGTTCTTC
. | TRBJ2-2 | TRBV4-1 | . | CASREGIDTGELFF | TGCGCCAGCAGGGAAGGCATCGACACCGGGGAGCTGTTTTTT
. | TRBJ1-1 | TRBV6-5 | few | CASSYGGGNTEAFF | TGTGCCAGCAGTTACGGGGGGGGTAACACTGAAGCTTTCTTT
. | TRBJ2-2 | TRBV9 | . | CASSVASLAAGELFF | TGTGCCAGCAGCGTAGCTAGCCTTGCCGCCGGGGAGCTGTTTTTT
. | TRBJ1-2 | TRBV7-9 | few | CASSSLGDYGYTF | TGTGCCAGCAGCTCCTTGGGGGACTATGGCTACACCTTC
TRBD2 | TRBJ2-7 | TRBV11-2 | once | CASSVTLAGGSPEQYF | TGTGCCAGCAGCGTTACACTAGCGGGAGGATCCCCCGAGCAGTACTTC
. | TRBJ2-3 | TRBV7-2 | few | CASSQRVWGEADTQYF | TGTGCCAGCAGCCAACGAGTCTGGGGCGAAGCAGATACGCAGTATTTT
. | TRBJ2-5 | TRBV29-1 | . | CSVQVLGTQYF | TGCAGCGTGCAAGTTCTGGGGACCCAGTACTTC
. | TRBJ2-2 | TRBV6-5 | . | CASSSGWGHTGELFF | TGTGCCAGCAGCTCGGGCTGGGGGCACACCGGGGAGCTGTTTTTT
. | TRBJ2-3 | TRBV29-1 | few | CSVAGDTQYF | TGCAGCGTTGCTGGGGATACGCAGTATTTT
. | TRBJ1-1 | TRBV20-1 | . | CSASHRESNTEAFF | TGCAGTGCTAGTCACAGGGAATCGAACACTGAAGCTTTCTTT
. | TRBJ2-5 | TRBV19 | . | CASRPAEDQETQYF | TGTGCCAGTCGCCCCGCGGAGGACCAAGAGACCCAGTACTTC
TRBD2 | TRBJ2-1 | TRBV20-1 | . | CSARDLLAGQYNEQFF | TGCAGTGCTAGAGATCTGTTAGCGGGGCAATACAATGAGCAGTTCTTC
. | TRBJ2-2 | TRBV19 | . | CASSIVGTGELFF | TGTGCCAGTAGTATAGTAGGGACCGGGGAGCTGTTTTTT
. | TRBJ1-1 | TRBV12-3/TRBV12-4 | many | CASSSYRDEGEAFF | TGTGCCAGCAGTAGTTACAGGGATGAAGGGGAAGCTTTCTTT
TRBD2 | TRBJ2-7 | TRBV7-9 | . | CASSLEAGGYYEQYF | TGTGCCAGCAGCTTAGAAGCGGGGGGATACTACGAGCAGTACTTC
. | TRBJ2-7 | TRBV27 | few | CASRLALLSSYEQYF | TGTGCCAGCAGATTGGCGCTACTGAGCTCCTACGAGCAGTACTTC
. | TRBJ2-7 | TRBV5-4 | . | CASSSSGGLGYEQYF | TGTGCCAGCAGCTCATCCGGGGGTCTTGGCTACGAGCAGTACTTC
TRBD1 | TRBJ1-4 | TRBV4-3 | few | CASSQEGTANEKLFF | TGCGCCAGCAGCCAAGAAGGGACAGCTAATGAAAAACTGTTTTTT
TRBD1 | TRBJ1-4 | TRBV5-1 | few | CASSLKGQGATNEKLFF | TGCGCCAGCAGCTTGAAGGGACAGGGCGCAACTAATGAAAAACTGTTTTTT